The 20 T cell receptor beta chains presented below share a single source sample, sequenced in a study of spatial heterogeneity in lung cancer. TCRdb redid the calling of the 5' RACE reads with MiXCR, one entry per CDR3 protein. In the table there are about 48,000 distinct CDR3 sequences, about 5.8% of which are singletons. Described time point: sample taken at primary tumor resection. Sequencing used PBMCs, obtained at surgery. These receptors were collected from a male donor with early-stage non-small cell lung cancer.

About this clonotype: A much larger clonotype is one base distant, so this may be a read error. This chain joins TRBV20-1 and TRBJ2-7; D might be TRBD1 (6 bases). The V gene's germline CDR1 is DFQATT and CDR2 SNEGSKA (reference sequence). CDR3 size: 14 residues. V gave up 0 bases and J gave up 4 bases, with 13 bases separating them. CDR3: CSAREGTPKYEQYF. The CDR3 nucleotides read TGCAGTGCTAGAGAGGGGACACCGAAGTACGAGCAGTACTTC.

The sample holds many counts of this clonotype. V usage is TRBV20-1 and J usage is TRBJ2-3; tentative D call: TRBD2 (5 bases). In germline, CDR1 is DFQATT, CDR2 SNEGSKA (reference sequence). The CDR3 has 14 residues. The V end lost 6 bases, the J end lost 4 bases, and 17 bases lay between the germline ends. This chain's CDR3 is CSAPVFSGSDTQYF. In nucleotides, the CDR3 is TGCAGTGCCCCCGTTTTCTCGGGGTCAGATACGCAGTATTTT.

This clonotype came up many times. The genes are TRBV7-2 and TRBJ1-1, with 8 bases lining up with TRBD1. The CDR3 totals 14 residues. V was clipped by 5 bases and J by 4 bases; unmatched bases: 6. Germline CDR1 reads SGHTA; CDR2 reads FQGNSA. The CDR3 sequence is CASSSDRGGTEAFF. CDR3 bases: TGTGCCAGCAGCAGCGACAGGGGAGGCACTGAAGCTTTCTTT.

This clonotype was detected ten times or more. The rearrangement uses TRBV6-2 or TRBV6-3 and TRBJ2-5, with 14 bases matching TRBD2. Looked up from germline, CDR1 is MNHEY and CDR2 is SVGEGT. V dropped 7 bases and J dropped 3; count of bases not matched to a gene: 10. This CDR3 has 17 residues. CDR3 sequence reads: CASIYGLGLAGEETQYF. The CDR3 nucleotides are TGTGCCAGCATCTACGGCCTGGGACTAGCGGGAGAAGAGACCCAGTACTTC.

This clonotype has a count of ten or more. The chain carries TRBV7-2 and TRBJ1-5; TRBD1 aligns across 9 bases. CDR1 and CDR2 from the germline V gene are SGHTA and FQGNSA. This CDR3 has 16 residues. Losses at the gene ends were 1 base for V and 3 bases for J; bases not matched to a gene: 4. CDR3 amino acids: CASSLVGTGSNQPQHF. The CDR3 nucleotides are TGTGCCAGCAGCTTAGTCGGGACAGGGTCCAATCAGCCCCAGCATTTT.

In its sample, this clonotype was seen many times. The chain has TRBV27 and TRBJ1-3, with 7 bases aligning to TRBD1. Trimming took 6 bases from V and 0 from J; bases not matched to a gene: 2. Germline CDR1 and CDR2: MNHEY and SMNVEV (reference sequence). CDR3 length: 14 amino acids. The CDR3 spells CASRTGASGNTIYF. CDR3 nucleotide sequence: TGTGCCAGCAGAACAGGGGCCTCTGGAAACACCATATATTTT.

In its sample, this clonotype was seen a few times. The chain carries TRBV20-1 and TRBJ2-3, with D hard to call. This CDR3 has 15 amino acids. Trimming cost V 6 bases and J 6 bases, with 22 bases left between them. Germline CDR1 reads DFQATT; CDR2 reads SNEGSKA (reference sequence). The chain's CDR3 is CSAPQMTGPLDTQYF. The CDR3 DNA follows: TGCAGTGCCCCCCAGATGACGGGCCCCCTGGATACGCAGTATTTT.

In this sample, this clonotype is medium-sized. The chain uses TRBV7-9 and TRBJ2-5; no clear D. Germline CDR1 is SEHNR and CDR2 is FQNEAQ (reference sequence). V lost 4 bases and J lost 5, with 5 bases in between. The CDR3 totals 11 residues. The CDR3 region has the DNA TGTGCCAGCAGCTCCTGGGAGACCCAGTACTTC. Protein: CASSSWETQYF.

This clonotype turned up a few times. CDR3 loop: CASSPRGFALGKNIQYF. The CDR3 nucleotides read TGTGCCAGCAGCCCGCGGGGGTTCGCACTGGGCAAAAACATTCAGTACTTC. This chain links TRBV7-9 with TRBJ2-4; 7 bases line up with TRBD2. The germline V gene encodes CDR1 SEHNR and CDR2 FQNEAQ (reference sequence). J lost 3 bases, V lost 5 bases, and 13 bases had no gene match. The CDR3 contains 17 residues.

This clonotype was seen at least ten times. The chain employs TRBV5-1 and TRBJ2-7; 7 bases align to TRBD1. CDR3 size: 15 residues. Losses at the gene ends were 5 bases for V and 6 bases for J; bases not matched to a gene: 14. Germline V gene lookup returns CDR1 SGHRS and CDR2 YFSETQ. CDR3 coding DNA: TGCGCCAGCAGGACGAGGGACAGTCTTATCGGCGAGCAGTACTTC. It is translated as CASRTRDSLIGEQYF.

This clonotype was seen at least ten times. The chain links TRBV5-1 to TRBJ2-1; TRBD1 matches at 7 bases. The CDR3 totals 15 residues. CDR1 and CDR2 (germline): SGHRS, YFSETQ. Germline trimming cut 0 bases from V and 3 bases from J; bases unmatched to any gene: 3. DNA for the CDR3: TGCGCCAGCAGCTTGGAAGGGGGCGACTACAATGAGCAGTTCTTC. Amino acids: CASSLEGGDYNEQFF.

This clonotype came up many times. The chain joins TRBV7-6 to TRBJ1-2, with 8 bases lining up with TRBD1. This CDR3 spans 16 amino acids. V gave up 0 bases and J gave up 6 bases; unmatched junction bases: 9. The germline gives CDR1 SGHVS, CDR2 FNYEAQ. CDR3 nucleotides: TGTGCCAGCAGCTTAGCCCTAGGATCAGGGGGCGATGGCTACACCTTC. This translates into CASSLALGSGGDGYTF. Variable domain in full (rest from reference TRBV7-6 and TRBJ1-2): GAGVSQSPRYKVTKRGQDVALRCDPISGHVSLYWYRQALGQGPEFLTYFNYEAQQDKSGLPNDRFSAERPEGSISTLTIQRTEQRDSAMYRCASSLALGSGGDGYTFGSGTRLTVV.

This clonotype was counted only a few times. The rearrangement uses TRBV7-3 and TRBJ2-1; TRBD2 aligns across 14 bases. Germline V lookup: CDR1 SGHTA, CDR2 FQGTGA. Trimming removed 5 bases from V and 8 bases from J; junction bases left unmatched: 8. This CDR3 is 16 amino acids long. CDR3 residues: CASSQTGLAGVDEQFF. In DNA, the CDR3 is TGTGCCAGCAGCCAGACGGGACTAGCGGGAGTCGATGAGCAGTTCTTC.

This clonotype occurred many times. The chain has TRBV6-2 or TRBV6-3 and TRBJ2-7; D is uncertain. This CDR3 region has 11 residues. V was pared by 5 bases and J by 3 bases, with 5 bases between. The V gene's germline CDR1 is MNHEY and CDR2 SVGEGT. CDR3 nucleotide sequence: TGTGCCAGCAGTCTTCACTACGAGCAGTACTTC. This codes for CASSLHYEQYF.

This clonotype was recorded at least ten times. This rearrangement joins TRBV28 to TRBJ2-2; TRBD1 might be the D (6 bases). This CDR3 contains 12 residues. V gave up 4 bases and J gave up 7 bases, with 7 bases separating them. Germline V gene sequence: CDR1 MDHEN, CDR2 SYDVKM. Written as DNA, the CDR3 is TGTGCCAGCAGTTCAGGGGTCGGGGAGCTGTTTTTT. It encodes CASSSGVGELFF.

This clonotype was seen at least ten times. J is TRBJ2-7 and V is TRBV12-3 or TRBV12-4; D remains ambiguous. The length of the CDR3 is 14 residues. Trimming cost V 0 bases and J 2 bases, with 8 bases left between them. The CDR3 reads CASSLAGFAYEQYF. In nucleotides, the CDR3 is TGTGCCAGCAGTTTAGCAGGGTTCGCCTACGAGCAGTACTTC.

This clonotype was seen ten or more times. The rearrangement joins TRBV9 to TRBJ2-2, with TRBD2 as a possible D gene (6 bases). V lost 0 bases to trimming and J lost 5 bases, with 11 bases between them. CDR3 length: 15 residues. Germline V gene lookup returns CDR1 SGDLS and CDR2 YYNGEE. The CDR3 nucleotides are TGTGCCAGCAGCGTAGCTCTAGCGCTAACCGGGGAGCTGTTTTTT. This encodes CASSVALALTGELFF.

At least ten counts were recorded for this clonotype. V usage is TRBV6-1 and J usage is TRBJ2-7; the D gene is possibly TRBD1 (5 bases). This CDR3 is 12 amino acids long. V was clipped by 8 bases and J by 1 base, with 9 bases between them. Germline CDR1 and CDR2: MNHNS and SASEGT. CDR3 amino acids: CASQRGSYEQYF. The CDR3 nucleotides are TGTGCCAGCCAAAGGGGTTCCTACGAGCAGTACTTC.

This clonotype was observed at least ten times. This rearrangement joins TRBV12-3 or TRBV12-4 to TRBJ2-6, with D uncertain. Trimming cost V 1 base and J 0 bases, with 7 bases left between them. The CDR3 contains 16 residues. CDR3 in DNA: TGTGCCAGCAGTTTAGGACGGAGCTCTGGGGCCAACGTCCTGACTTTC. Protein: CASSLGRSSGANVLTF.

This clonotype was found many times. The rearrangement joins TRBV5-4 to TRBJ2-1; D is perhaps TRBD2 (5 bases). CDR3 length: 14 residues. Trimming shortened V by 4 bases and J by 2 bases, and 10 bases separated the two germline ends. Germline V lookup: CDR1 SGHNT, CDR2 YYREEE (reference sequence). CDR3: CASSDPSPYNEQFF. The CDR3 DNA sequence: TGTGCCAGCAGCGACCCTAGCCCCTACAATGAGCAGTTCTTC.